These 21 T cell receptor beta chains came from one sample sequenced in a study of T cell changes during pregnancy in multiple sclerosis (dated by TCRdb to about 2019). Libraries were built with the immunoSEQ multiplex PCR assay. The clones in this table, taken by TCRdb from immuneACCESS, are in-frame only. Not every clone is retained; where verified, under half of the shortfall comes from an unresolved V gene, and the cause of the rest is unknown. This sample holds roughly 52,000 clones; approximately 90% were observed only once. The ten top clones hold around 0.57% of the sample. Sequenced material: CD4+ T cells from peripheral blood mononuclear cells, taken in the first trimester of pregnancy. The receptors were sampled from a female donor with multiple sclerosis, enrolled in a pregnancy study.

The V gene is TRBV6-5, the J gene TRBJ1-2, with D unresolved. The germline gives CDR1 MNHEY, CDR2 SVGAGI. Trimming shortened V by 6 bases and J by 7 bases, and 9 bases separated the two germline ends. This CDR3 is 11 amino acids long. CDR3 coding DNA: TGTGCCAGCAGCTCCCGGGTTGGCTACACCTTC. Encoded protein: CASSSRVGYTF.

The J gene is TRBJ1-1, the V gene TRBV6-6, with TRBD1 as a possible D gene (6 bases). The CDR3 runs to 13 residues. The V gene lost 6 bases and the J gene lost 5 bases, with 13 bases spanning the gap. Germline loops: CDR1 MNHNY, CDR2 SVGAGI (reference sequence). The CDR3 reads CASRGTYGTEAFF. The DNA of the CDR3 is TGTGCCAGCAGAGGGACATATGGAACTGAAGCTTTCTTT.

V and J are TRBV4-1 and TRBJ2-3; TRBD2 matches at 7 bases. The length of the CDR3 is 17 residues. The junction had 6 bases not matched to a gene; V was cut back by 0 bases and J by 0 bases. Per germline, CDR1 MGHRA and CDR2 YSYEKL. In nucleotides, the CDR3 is TGCGCCAGCAGCCAAGATTCCCCTAGCGGAAGCACAGATACGCAGTATTTT. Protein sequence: CASSQDSPSGSTDTQYF.

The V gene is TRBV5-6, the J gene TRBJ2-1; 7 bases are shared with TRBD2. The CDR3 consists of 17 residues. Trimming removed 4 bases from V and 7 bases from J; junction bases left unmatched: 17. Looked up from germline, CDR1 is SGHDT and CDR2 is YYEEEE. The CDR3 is CASSRPRGGGSRNEQFF. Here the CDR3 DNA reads TGTGCCAGCAGCCGTCCCCGTGGTGGCGGGAGTAGGAATGAGCAGTTCTTC.

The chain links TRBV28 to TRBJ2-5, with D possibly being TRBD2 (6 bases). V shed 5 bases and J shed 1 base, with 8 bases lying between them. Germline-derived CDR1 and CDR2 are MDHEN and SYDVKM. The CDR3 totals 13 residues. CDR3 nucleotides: TGTGCCAGCAGTCGAGCGGGCCAAGAGACCCAGTACTTC. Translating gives CASSRAGQETQYF.

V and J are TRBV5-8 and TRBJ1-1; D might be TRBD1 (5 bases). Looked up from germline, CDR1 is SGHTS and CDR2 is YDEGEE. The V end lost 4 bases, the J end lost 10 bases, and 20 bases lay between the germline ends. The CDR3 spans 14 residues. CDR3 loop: CASSPTGLPEAAFF. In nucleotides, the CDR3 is TGTGCCAGCAGCCCCACGGGACTCCCCGAGGCAGCTTTCTTT.

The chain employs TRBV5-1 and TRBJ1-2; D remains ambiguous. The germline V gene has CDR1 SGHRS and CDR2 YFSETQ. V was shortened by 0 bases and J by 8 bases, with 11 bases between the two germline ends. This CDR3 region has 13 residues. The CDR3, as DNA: TGCGCCAGCAGCTTGGCCGAGGGTAGGGGCTACACCTTC. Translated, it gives CASSLAEGRGYTF. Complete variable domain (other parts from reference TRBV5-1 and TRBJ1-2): KAGVTQTPRYLIKTRGQQVTLSCSPISGHRSVSWYQQTPGQGLQFLFEYFSETQRNKGNFPGRFSGRQFSNSRSEMNVSTLELGDSALYLCASSLAEGRGYTFGSGTRLTVV.

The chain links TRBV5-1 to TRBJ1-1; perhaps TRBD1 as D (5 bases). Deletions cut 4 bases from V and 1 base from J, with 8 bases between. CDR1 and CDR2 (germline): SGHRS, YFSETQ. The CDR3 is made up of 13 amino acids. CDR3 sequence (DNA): TGCGCCAGCAGCCCCGGACAGAACACTGAAGCTTTCTTT. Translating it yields CASSPGQNTEAFF.

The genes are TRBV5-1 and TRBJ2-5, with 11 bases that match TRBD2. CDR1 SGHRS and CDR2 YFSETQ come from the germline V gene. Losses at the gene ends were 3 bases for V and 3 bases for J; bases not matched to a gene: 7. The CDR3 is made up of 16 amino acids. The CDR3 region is CASSSQPTSGEETQYF. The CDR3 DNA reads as TGCGCCAGCAGCTCCCAGCCGACTAGCGGGGAAGAGACCCAGTACTTC.

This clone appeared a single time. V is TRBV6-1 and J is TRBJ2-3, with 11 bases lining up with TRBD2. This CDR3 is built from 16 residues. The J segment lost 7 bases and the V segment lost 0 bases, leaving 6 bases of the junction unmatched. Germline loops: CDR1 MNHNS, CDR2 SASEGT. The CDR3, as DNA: TGTGCCAGCAGTGAAGCGGGTAGCGGGAGGGTGAATACGCAGTATTTT. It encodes CASSEAGSGRVNTQYF.

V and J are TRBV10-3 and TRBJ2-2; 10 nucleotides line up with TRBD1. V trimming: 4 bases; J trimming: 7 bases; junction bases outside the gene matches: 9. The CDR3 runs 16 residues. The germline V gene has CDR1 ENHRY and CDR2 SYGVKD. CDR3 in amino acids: CAISVGTGVSDGELFF. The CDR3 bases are TGTGCCATCAGTGTAGGGACAGGGGTGTCGGACGGGGAGCTGTTTTTT.

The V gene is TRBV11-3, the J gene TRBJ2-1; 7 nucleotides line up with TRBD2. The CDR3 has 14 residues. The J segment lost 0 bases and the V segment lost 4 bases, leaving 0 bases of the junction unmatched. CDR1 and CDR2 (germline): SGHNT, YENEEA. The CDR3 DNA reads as TGTGCCAGCAGCTCGGGGGGCTCCTACAATGAGCAGTTCTTC. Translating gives CASSSGGSYNEQFF.

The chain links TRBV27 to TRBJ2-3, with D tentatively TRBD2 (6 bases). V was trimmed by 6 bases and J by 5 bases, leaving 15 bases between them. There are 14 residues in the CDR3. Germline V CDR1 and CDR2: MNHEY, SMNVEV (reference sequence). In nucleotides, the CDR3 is TGTGCCAGCAGGGGACTTGCGATTGGAGATACGCAGTATTTT. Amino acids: CASRGLAIGDTQYF.

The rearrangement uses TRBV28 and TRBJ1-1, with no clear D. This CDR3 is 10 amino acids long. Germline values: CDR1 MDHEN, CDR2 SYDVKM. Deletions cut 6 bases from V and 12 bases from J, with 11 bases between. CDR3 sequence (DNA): TGTGCCAGCAGGGCCGCGCGGACTTTCTTT. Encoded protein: CASRAARTFF.

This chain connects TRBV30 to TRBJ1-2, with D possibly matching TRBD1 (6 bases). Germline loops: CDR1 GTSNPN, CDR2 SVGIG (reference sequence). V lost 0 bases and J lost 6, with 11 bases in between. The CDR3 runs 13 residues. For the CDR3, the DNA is TGTGCCTGGAGTGTAAAGGGGGGGAATGGCTACACCTTC. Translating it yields CAWSVKGGNGYTF.

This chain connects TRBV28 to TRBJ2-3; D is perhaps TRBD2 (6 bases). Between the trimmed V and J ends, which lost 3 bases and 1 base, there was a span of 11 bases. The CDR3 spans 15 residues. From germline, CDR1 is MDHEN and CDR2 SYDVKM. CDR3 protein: CASSFSGTGTDTQYF. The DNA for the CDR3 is TGTGCCAGCAGTTTTTCCGGGACTGGCACAGATACGCAGTATTTT.

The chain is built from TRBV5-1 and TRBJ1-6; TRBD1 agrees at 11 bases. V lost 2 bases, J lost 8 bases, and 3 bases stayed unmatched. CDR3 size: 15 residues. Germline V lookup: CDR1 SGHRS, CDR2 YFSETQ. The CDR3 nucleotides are TGCGCCAGCAGCTTCCGGACAGGGGGCGATTCACCCCTCCACTTT. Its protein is CASSFRTGGDSPLHF.

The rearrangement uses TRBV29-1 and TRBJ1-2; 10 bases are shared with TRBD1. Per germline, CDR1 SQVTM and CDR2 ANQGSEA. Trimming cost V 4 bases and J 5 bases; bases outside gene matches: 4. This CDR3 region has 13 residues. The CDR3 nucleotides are TGCAGCGTTGGAGGGGGACAGGGGTATGGCTACACCTTC. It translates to CSVGGGQGYGYTF.

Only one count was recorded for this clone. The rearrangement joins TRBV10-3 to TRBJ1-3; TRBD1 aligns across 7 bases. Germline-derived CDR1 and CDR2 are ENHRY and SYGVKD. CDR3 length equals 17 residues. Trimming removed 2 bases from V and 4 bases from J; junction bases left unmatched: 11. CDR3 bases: TGTGCCATCAGTGAGAACATTGACAGGGCGGGCGGAAACACCATATATTTT. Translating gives CAISENIDRAGGNTIYF.

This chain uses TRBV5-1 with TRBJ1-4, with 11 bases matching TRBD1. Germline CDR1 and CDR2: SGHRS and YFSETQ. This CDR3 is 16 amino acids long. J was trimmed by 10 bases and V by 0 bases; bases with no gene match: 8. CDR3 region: CASSLGTGGSVGKLFF. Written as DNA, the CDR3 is TGCGCCAGCAGCTTGGGGACAGGGGGCTCTGTCGGAAAACTGTTTTTT.

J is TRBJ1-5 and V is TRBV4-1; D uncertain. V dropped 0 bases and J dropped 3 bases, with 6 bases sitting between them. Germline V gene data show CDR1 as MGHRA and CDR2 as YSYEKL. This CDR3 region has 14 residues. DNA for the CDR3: TGCGCCAGCAGCCAAGACAGTACCAATCAGCCCCAGCATTTT. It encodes CASSQDSTNQPQHF.